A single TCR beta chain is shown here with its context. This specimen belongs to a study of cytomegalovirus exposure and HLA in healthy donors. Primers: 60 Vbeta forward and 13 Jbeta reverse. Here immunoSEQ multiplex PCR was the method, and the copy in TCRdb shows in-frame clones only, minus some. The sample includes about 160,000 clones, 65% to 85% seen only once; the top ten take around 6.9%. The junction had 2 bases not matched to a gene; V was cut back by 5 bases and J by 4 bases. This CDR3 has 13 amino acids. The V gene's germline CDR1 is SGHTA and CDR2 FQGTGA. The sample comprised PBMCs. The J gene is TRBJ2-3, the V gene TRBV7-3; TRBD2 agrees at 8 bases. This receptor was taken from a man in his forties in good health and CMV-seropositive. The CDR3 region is CASSPGGADTQYF. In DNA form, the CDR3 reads TGTGCCAGCAGCCCGGGGGGGGCAGATACGCAGTATTTT.